What follows are 15 T cell receptor beta chains derived from one specimen sequenced in a study of T cell repertoires in cytomegalovirus infection. MiXCR, applied by TCRdb to the reads, yields one record per CDR3 protein. The repertoire holds 350,000 to 450,000 distinct CDR3 sequences, with roughly 20% as singletons. Sequencing input: PBMCs. The origin of the receptors is a human donor in good health (CMV status not recorded). Some clones in this sample may be carry-over from other donors' samples.

There are a few counts of this clonotype. The genes are TRBV15 and TRBJ2-7; D may correspond to TRBD1 or TRBD2 (5 bases each). Trimming pared 1 base from V and 0 bases from J, leaving 10 bases between. The CDR3 has 15 residues. Germline V CDR1 and CDR2: LNHNV, YYDKDF (reference sequence). CDR3 loop: CATSRGAGTSYEQYF. Written as DNA, the CDR3 is TGTGCCACCAGCAGAGGGGCAGGGACCTCCTACGAGCAGTACTTC.

This clonotype showed up just a few times. The chain joins TRBV24-1 to TRBJ2-1; 10 bases map to TRBD1. Germline CDR1 and CDR2: KGHDR and SFDVKD. CDR3 length equals 16 residues. V shed 2 bases, J shed 2 bases, and the junction held 2 bases outside the gene matches. The CDR3 loop reads CATSDSGTGAYNEQFF. The CDR3 DNA reads TGTGCCACCAGTGATTCCGGGACAGGGGCCTACAATGAGCAGTTCTTC.

The chain combines TRBV29-1 with TRBJ1-1; D uncertain. Germline V lookup: CDR1 SQVTM, CDR2 ANQGSEA. The CDR3 loop spans 10 amino acids. The V end lost 6 bases, the J end lost 9 bases, and 11 bases lay between the germline ends. The CDR3, as DNA: TGCAGCGTCCAAAGGGAGAAAGCTTTCTTT. Amino acid sequence: CSVQREKAFF.

The chain combines TRBV12-3 or TRBV12-4 with TRBJ2-1; D is possibly TRBD1 (6 bases). The CDR3 has 14 amino acids. Trimming left V 0 bases short and J 9 bases short, with 12 bases between. CDR3 loop: CASSLADSRGEQFF. The CDR3 nucleotides read TGTGCCAGCAGTTTAGCTGATAGCAGGGGTGAGCAGTTCTTC.

The J gene is TRBJ1-5, the V gene TRBV19; D is ambiguous. This CDR3 is built from 13 residues. CDR1 is LNHDA and CDR2 is SQIVND in the germline V gene (reference sequence). Trimming left V 7 bases short and J 3 bases short, with 10 bases between. The DNA for the CDR3 is TGTGCCAGTACCCCGCCGAACAATCAGCCCCAGCATTTT. This codes for CASTPPNNQPQHF.

Ten or more counts support this clonotype. This chain joins TRBV7-8 and TRBJ2-3; D remains ambiguous. There are 15 residues in the CDR3. Trimming pared 2 bases from V and 3 bases from J, leaving 12 bases between. The germline V gene encodes CDR1 SGHVS and CDR2 FQNEAQ. CDR3 loop: CASSLRGDKTDTQYF. In DNA form, the CDR3 reads TGTGCCAGCAGCTTACGTGGGGATAAAACAGATACGCAGTATTTT.

CDR3 DNA sequence: TGTGCCAGCAGTTTAAATCGGGGAGCCGAGCAGTTCTTC. Translation gives CASSLNRGAEQFF. The chain combines TRBV12-3 or TRBV12-4 with TRBJ2-1; maybe TRBD2 (5 bases). The V gene lost 2 bases and the J gene lost 10 bases, with 12 bases spanning the gap. CDR3 length: 13 residues.

This clonotype was counted only a few times. The gene calls are TRBV28 and TRBJ2-7, with D tentatively TRBD1 (6 bases). Germline V gene data show CDR1 as MDHEN and CDR2 as SYDVKM. Trimming stripped 3 bases from V and 6 bases from J, with 21 bases between. There are 16 residues in the CDR3. Here the CDR3 reads CASSFLGNRGGGEQYF. The CDR3, as DNA: TGTGCCAGCAGTTTCCTGGGAAACAGAGGGGGTGGCGAGCAGTACTTC.

This clonotype has more than one count but fewer than ten. CDR3 loop: CASSLGWGYDTQYF. The CDR3 nucleotides read TGTGCCAGCAGCTTGGGCTGGGGTTACGATACGCAGTATTTT. J is TRBJ2-3 and V is TRBV7-8; unclear D gene. The V gene lost 3 bases and the J gene lost 6 bases, with 13 bases spanning the gap. Germline V lookup: CDR1 SGHVS, CDR2 FQNEAQ. The CDR3 is 14 residues long.

V usage is TRBV30 and J usage is TRBJ2-5, with TRBD2 matching 9 bases. CDR3 length: 14 residues. Per the germline V gene, CDR1 is GTSNPN and CDR2 is SVGIG (reference sequence). J gave up 3 bases and V 3 bases, and 5 bases lay outside the gene matches. The CDR3 coding sequence is TGTGCCTGGAGCCTGACTAGCGGCAAAGAGACCCAGTACTTC. Protein: CAWSLTSGKETQYF.

Ten or more counts support this clonotype. This chain connects TRBV2 to TRBJ2-2, with D perhaps TRBD1 or TRBD2 (5 bases each). Trimming cost V 8 bases and J 2 bases, with 12 bases left between them. This CDR3 has 14 residues. Germline-derived CDR1 and CDR2 are SNHLY and FYNNEI. Here the CDR3 DNA reads TGTGCCAGCTTAAGGGACGCAAACACCGGGGAGCTGTTTTTT. Translated, it gives CASLRDANTGELFF. The full variable domain, with the rest looked up from reference TRBV2 and TRBJ2-2, is EPEVTQTPSHQVTQMGQEVILRCVPISNHLYFYWYRQILGQKVEFLVSFYNNEISEKSEIFDDQFSVERPDGSNFTLKIRSTKLEDSAMYFCASLRDANTGELFFGEGSRLTVL.

The chain combines TRBV2 with TRBJ2-3; D possibly corresponds to TRBD1 (5 bases). The germline V gene has CDR1 SNHLY and CDR2 FYNNEI. Between the trimmed V and J ends, which lost 4 bases and 5 bases, there was a span of 13 bases. This CDR3 is built from 14 residues. The CDR3 loop is CASSGAGRRDTQYF. In DNA form, the CDR3 reads TGTGCCAGCAGTGGGGCAGGGCGGAGAGATACGCAGTATTTT. The whole variable domain, remainder taken from reference TRBV2 and TRBJ2-3, is EPEVTQTPSHQVTQMGQEVILRCVPISNHLYFYWYRQILGQKVEFLVSFYNNEISEKSEIFDDQFSVERPDGSNFTLKIRSTKLEDSAMYFCASSGAGRRDTQYFGPGTRLTVL.

The sample holds a few counts of this clonotype. This sequence joins TRBV7-1 and TRBJ2-1, with D uncertain. TRBV7-1 is given ORF status, its function remaining uncertain. Trimming cost V 3 bases and J 4 bases, with 4 bases left between them. The CDR3 has 12 amino acids. CDR3 residues: CASSSIYNEQFF. DNA for the CDR3: TGTGCCAGCAGCTCCATTTACAATGAGCAGTTCTTC.

This clonotype appeared many times. Germline and junction disagree at one end, which may indicate a read error. V and J are TRBV7-2 and TRBJ2-7; tentative D call: TRBD1 (6 bases). Germline values: CDR1 SGHTA, CDR2 FQGNSA. CDR3 length: 12 residues. The CDR3 DNA follows: TGTGCCAGCAGCTTAGTAGGCGGACAGCCGACTTTC. As protein: CASSLVGGQPTF.

This clonotype has at least ten counts. This chain connects TRBV7-8 to TRBJ1-1, with D possibly TRBD1 on 6 matching bases. CDR3 size: 16 residues. Trimming shortened V by 2 bases and J by 0 bases, and 13 bases separated the two germline ends. CDR1 is SGHVS, CDR2 FQNEAQ, per germline. The CDR3 nucleotides are TGTGCCAGCAGCTTACAGGGGCCGACTATGAACACTGAAGCTTTCTTT. It codes for CASSLQGPTMNTEAFF.